These 19 T cell receptor beta chains came from one sample sequenced in a study of blood T cell repertoires in COVID-19. Measured with immunoSEQ multiplex PCR; TCRdb has only the in-frame clones, and not every one. Among about 200,000 clones listed, around 80% were seen once. Input material: peripheral blood. Receptors were obtained from a woman aged 70 to 79 with acute or convalescent COVID-19.

The J gene is TRBJ1-6, the V gene TRBV30; tentative D call: TRBD1 (5 bases). Trimming removed 1 base at V and 4 bases at J, with 11 bases between. The length of the CDR3 is 15 residues. The germline CDR1 and CDR2 sequences are GTSNPN and SVGIG (reference sequence). DNA of the CDR3: TGTGCCTGGAGTGGGAGACAGCGATATAATTCACCCCTCCACTTT. Residues: CAWSGRQRYNSPLHF.

This chain links TRBV18 with TRBJ1-1, with D unclear. Germline CDR1 and CDR2: KGHSH and LQKENI. This CDR3 contains 13 residues. Trimming removed 0 bases at V and 5 bases at J, with 7 bases between. The CDR3 sequence is CASSPPPGTEAFF. CDR3 nucleotides: TGTGCCAGCTCACCACCGCCCGGGACTGAAGCTTTCTTT.

This sequence joins TRBV30 and TRBJ2-7, with 9 bases matching TRBD1. Germline CDR1 and CDR2: GTSNPN and SVGIG (reference sequence). CDR3 size: 15 residues. The V segment lost 0 bases and the J segment 0 bases; nucleotides outside the gene matches: 3. In nucleotides, the CDR3 is TGTGCCTGGAGTGTCGGGACAGGGTTCTCCTACGAGCAGTACTTC. As protein: CAWSVGTGFSYEQYF.

The chain is built from TRBV2 and TRBJ1-2; D remains unclear. V shed 8 bases and J shed 5 bases, with 15 bases lying between them. The germline gives CDR1 SNHLY, CDR2 FYNNEI. This CDR3 has 13 amino acids. CDR3 region: CASLRVWEYGYTF. The CDR3 bases are TGTGCCAGCTTACGGGTTTGGGAGTATGGCTACACCTTC.

For the CDR3, the DNA is TGTGCCAGCAGTTTCTGGAGGAGCAATCAGCCCCAGCATTTT. Translating it yields CASSFWRSNQPQHF. The chain links TRBV28 to TRBJ1-5; D not certain. V lost 3 bases, J lost 1 base, and 7 bases lay in between. CDR1 and CDR2 from the germline V gene are MDHEN and SYDVKM. The CDR3 is 14 residues long.

This clone was detected once. CDR3 loop: CASSGSTYTQYF. CDR3 DNA sequence: TGTGCCAGCAGCGGATCGACTTATACGCAGTATTTT. This sequence joins TRBV9 and TRBJ2-3; D is uncertain. This CDR3 has 12 amino acids. The germline V gene encodes CDR1 SGDLS and CDR2 YYNGEE. Deletions cut 3 bases from V and 7 bases from J, with 9 bases between.

This clone was seen once. The chain recombines TRBV2 with TRBJ2-1; 9 bases line up with TRBD2. The CDR3 is 16 residues long. V shed 4 bases and J 5 bases; nucleotides not matched to a gene: 9. The germline V gene has CDR1 SNHLY and CDR2 FYNNEI. For the CDR3, the DNA is TGTGCCAGCAGTGTTCTGTTAGCGGGGGCCGACAATGAGCAGTTCTTC. Amino acid sequence: CASSVLLAGADNEQFF.

With regard to this clone: An end of the junction does not agree with germline; a read error may underlie this. This chain links TRBV7-7 with TRBJ2-2; D perhaps matches TRBD1 (5 bases). Germline CDR1 is SSHAT and CDR2 is FNYEAQ (reference sequence). The CDR3 has 15 amino acids. CDR3 loop: CASSPTDKTDGELFF. The CDR3 DNA reads as TGTGCTAGCAGCCCCACGGACAAAACGGACGGGGAGCTGTTTTTT.

The J gene is TRBJ2-5, the V gene TRBV5-5; a possible D gene is TRBD2 (6 bases). Between the trimmed V and J ends, which lost 2 bases and 4 bases, there was a span of 15 bases. The CDR3 runs to 15 residues. CDR1 SGHKS and CDR2 YYEKEE come from the germline V gene (reference sequence). CDR3 bases: TGTGCCAGCAGCTTCATGGGGGGAGCGGGAGAGACCCAGTACTTC. Translated, it gives CASSFMGGAGETQYF.

The chain couples TRBV28 to TRBJ1-1, with 8 positions matching TRBD1. This CDR3 is built from 15 residues. Germline lookup yields CDR1 MDHEN and CDR2 SYDVKM. Unmatched junction bases numbered 7, after V lost 2 bases and J lost 5 bases. Here the CDR3 reads CASSLLTGVWTEAFF. In DNA, the CDR3 is TGTGCCAGCAGTTTACTGACAGGGGTTTGGACTGAAGCTTTCTTT.

The chain recombines TRBV3-1 (or the pseudogene TRBV3-2) with TRBJ2-1, with 8 bases that match TRBD2. This CDR3 is built from 13 residues. Trimming removed 2 bases from V and 8 bases from J; junction bases left unmatched: 2. Looked up from germline, CDR1 is LGHDT and CDR2 is YNNKEL (reference sequence). CDR3 region: CASSQSGSDEQFF. The CDR3 coding sequence is TGTGCCAGCAGCCAAAGCGGGAGCGATGAGCAGTTCTTC.

The chain uses TRBV29-1 and TRBJ2-2; D gene ambiguous. This CDR3 comprises 13 residues. The V and J ends lost 8 bases and 0 bases respectively, with 10 bases between them. The germline CDR1 and CDR2 sequences are SQVTM and ANQGSEA. The CDR3 here is CSTDDSNTGELFF. CDR3 sequence (DNA): TGCAGCACTGATGATTCGAACACCGGGGAGCTGTTTTTT.

The CDR3 DNA follows: TGTGCCAGCAGTGACAGGGGGGGGACTGAAGCTTTCTTT. Protein: CASSDRGGTEAFF. V gene TRBV6-4 combines with J gene TRBJ1-1, with D tentatively TRBD1 (6 bases). Looked up from germline, CDR1 is MRHNA and CDR2 is SNTAGT. V lost 2 bases, J lost 5 bases, and 9 bases lay in between. CDR3 size: 13 residues.

This clone was counted a few times. V gene TRBV7-2 combines with J gene TRBJ1-1; D remains ambiguous. Germline V gene lookup returns CDR1 SGHTA and CDR2 FQGNSA. Trimming took off 5 bases at V and 9 bases at J, with 10 bases between the two ends. CDR3 length equals 11 residues. CDR3 amino acids: CASSPESKAFF. CDR3 DNA: TGTGCCAGCAGCCCCGAGTCCAAAGCTTTCTTT.

This rearrangement joins TRBV28 to TRBJ2-7; 9 bases fit TRBD2. V lost 5 bases to trimming and J lost 7 bases; unmatched junction nucleotides: 15. The CDR3 contains 16 residues. The V gene's germline CDR1 is MDHEN and CDR2 SYDVKM. The CDR3 bases are TGTGCCAGCAGTCCCCCCCCAGCGGGAGGAGACGGTGAGCAGTACTTC. Protein product: CASSPPPAGGDGEQYF.

This clone was seen only a few times. CDR3: CASSLNRAVTGELFF. CDR3 nucleotides: TGTGCCAGCAGTTTAAACAGGGCGGTCACCGGGGAGCTGTTTTTT. The chain recombines TRBV27 with TRBJ2-2, with D tentatively TRBD1 (6 bases). Germline V gives CDR1 MNHEY, CDR2 SMNVEV (reference sequence). Trimming cost V 2 bases and J 4 bases, with 11 bases left between them. The CDR3 is made up of 15 amino acids.

This clone was seen more than once but under ten times. V and J are TRBV5-8 and TRBJ2-1, with 8 bases fitting TRBD2. V trimming: 1 base; J trimming: 5 bases; junction bases outside the gene matches: 14. The CDR3 contains 18 residues. The germline V gene has CDR1 SGHTS and CDR2 YDEGEE. CDR3 nucleotides: TGTGCCAGCAGCTTGCCGGTTTGGAGCGGGAGTTTGGACAATGAGCAGTTCTTC. It specifies CASSLPVWSGSLDNEQFF.

The V call is TRBV10-2, the J call TRBJ2-1, with 9 bases fitting TRBD2. This CDR3 region has 14 residues. The germline V gene encodes CDR1 WSHSY and CDR2 SAAADI. With V trimmed by 4 bases and J by 4 bases, 2 bases remained unmatched. CDR3 sequence: CASSVTSGYNEQFF. In nucleotides, the CDR3 is TGCGCCAGCAGTGTGACTAGCGGATACAATGAGCAGTTCTTC.

V usage is TRBV30 and J usage is TRBJ2-7, with TRBD2 matching 14 bases. The CDR3 is 16 residues long. Germline CDR1 and CDR2: GTSNPN and SVGIG (reference sequence). Unmatched junction bases numbered 4, after V lost 1 base and J lost 2 bases. In DNA, the CDR3 is TGTGCCTGGAGTGACCCGGGACTAGCGGGAGCCTACGAGCAGTACTTC. Protein: CAWSDPGLAGAYEQYF.